Below, 20 T cell receptor beta chains from the same sample are listed, as sequenced in a study of T cell repertoires in cytomegalovirus infection. From the reads, TCRdb called clonotypes with MiXCR, one entry per CDR3 protein. This sample carries about 740,000 distinct CDR3 sequences, 35% to 40% of them seen once, and the ten largest clones take around 3%. Material for sequencing was PBMCs. These receptors were obtained from a human donor in good health (CMV status not recorded). Some clones in this sample may be carry-over from other donors' samples.

This clonotype was observed a handful of times. The gene calls are TRBV28 and TRBJ2-1, with D possibly matching TRBD1 (5 bases). The ends were cut back, 5 bases at V and 8 bases at J, with 13 bases in the middle. Germline assignment: CDR1 MDHEN and CDR2 SYDVKM. This CDR3 region has 13 residues. DNA of the CDR3: TGTGCCAGCAGTATTCGACCCAGGGATGAGCAGTTCTTC. Amino acids: CASSIRPRDEQFF.

J is TRBJ2-7 and V is TRBV7-2; 12 nucleotides agree with TRBD1. The CDR3 is made up of 16 amino acids. Germline V gene lookup returns CDR1 SGHTA and CDR2 FQGNSA. V shed 4 bases, J shed 4 bases, and the junction held 8 bases outside the gene matches. CDR3 protein: CASSSGQGASGYEQYF. DNA for the CDR3: TGTGCCAGCAGCTCGGGACAGGGGGCGTCAGGATACGAGCAGTACTTC.

This clonotype has just a few counts. V and J are TRBV6-2 or TRBV6-3 and TRBJ1-6, with D hard to call. Germline-derived CDR1 and CDR2 are MNHEY and SVGEGT. The CDR3 is 11 amino acids. V gave up 8 bases and J gave up 11 bases, with 10 bases separating them. CDR3 DNA sequence: TGTGCCAGCTTCGACAAGCCACCCCTCCACTTT. It is translated as CASFDKPPLHF.

This clonotype was found once. This chain uses TRBV12-3 or TRBV12-4 with TRBJ1-1; no clear D gene. V lost 1 base and J 5 bases, leaving 11 bases between the germline ends. The CDR3 consists of 14 residues. The CDR3 here is CASSLEARGTEAFF. In nucleotides, the CDR3 is TGTGCCAGCAGTTTAGAGGCCCGTGGGACTGAAGCTTTCTTT.

The chain links TRBV25-1 to TRBJ2-1; D tentatively reads TRBD1 or TRBD2 (5 bases each). CDR1 is MGHDK, CDR2 SYGVNS, per germline. This CDR3 is built from 16 residues. V dropped 3 bases and J dropped 10 bases, with 22 bases sitting between them. CDR3 region: CASSDFGREIFWEQFF. In DNA, the CDR3 is TGTGCCAGCAGTGATTTTGGCAGGGAGATTTTCTGGGAGCAGTTCTTC.

Turning to this clonotype: This likely comes from a read error, as the CDR3 has no conserved phenylalanine or tryptophan at its end. The chain carries TRBV7-8 and TRBJ2-3; D unclear. CDR3 length: 14 amino acids. The germline V and J ends were trimmed by 2 bases and 0 bases, with 6 bases remaining between them. The V gene's germline CDR1 is SGHVS and CDR2 FQNEAQ. CDR3 DNA: TGTGCCAGCAGCTTACAGGCTAGCACAGATACGCAGTATGTG. As protein: CASSLQASTDTQYV.

V usage is TRBV28 and J usage is TRBJ1-5, with D unresolved. Germline CDR1 and CDR2: MDHEN and SYDVKM. The CDR3 totals 13 residues. Trimming cost V 4 bases and J 9 bases, with 13 bases left between them. CDR3 nucleotide sequence: TGTGCCAGCAGTTCGCAGGAGATTCGGCCCCAGCATTTT. Encoded protein: CASSSQEIRPQHF.

This clonotype was recorded at least ten times. The chain has TRBV12-3 or TRBV12-4 and TRBJ2-7, with 11 positions matching TRBD1. J lost 4 bases, V lost 4 bases, and 12 bases had no gene match. CDR3 length: 17 amino acids. Written as DNA, the CDR3 is TGTGCCAGCAGTTCGCCACCGGGACAGGGGGTCGGGTACGAGCAGTACTTC. It translates to CASSSPPGQGVGYEQYF.

The chain recombines TRBV27 with TRBJ1-5, with TRBD1 matching 8 bases. Germline V gene lookup returns CDR1 MNHEY and CDR2 SMNVEV (reference sequence). V lost 10 bases and J lost 4; bases outside the gene matches: 12. The CDR3 is made up of 15 amino acids. The CDR3 is CATMRTGKYNQPQHF. For the CDR3, the DNA is TGTGCCACCATGAGGACAGGGAAGTATAATCAGCCCCAGCATTTT.

This clonotype was found many times. This sequence joins TRBV4-1 and TRBJ1-1; D gene ambiguous. Germline values: CDR1 MGHRA, CDR2 YSYEKL. The CDR3 length is 17 residues. V was pared by 0 bases and J by 6 bases, with 20 bases between. The CDR3 bases are TGCGCCAGCAGCCAAGATGAAGAGGTTCGTGAATTGGCTGAAGCTTTCTTT. It encodes CASSQDEEVRELAEAFF.

The chain links TRBV28 to TRBJ1-2; a possible D gene is TRBD1 (5 bases). CDR3 length: 13 residues. Germline CDR1 MDHEN, CDR2 SYDVKM. Trimming took off 2 bases at V and 7 bases at J, with 11 bases between the two ends. CDR3 DNA: TGTGCCAGCAGTTTAGTAGGGGTCGGTGGCTACACCTTC. Translation gives CASSLVGVGGYTF.

This clonotype was seen many times. The chain has TRBV7-8 and TRBJ1-6; D is unresolved. Trimming removed 1 base from V and 3 bases from J, with 7 bases in between. Germline-derived CDR1 and CDR2 are SGHVS and FQNEAQ. This CDR3 spans 15 amino acids. For the CDR3, the DNA is TGTGCCAGCAGCTTAGGGCAGAACTATAATTCACCCCTCCACTTT. Translated, it gives CASSLGQNYNSPLHF.

This clonotype was recorded at least ten times. V and J are TRBV7-2 and TRBJ1-4; TRBD1 might be the D (6 bases). CDR3 length: 14 amino acids. Trimming removed 3 bases at V and 4 bases at J, with 9 bases between. Germline V CDR1 and CDR2: SGHTA, FQGNSA. The CDR3 nucleotides read TGTGCCAGCAGCTTCAGGGGCGATAATGAAAAACTGTTTTTT. Translating gives CASSFRGDNEKLFF.

This clonotype came up once. The rearrangement links TRBV6-5 to TRBJ2-7; TRBD1 is a possible D gene (6 bases). The V and J ends lost 8 bases and 5 bases respectively, with 13 bases between them. The CDR3 extends over 12 amino acids. Looked up from germline, CDR1 is MNHEY and CDR2 is SVGAGI. CDR3 nucleotides: TGTGCCAGCCGACAGGCCCTCCACGAGCAGTACTTC. Protein product: CASRQALHEQYF.

CDR3 residues: CASSFRGQGLYEQYF. CDR3 in DNA: TGTGCCAGCAGTTTCAGGGGACAGGGCTTATACGAGCAGTACTTC. The rearrangement uses TRBV28 and TRBJ2-7, with 9 bases lining up with TRBD1. The germline gives CDR1 MDHEN, CDR2 SYDVKM. The CDR3 contains 15 residues. The V and J ends lost 3 bases and 4 bases, in that order; junction bases with no gene match: 7.

The gene calls are TRBV5-3 and TRBJ2-1; 10 bases agree with TRBD1. TRBV5-3 is an open reading frame whose function is uncertain. Trimming removed 8 bases from V and 8 bases from J; junction bases left unmatched: 16. There are 16 residues in the CDR3. The CDR3 loop is CASSPLGQGTDYEQFF. CDR3 sequence (DNA): TGTGCCAGCAGCCCGTTGGGACAGGGGACAGATTATGAGCAGTTCTTC.

This clonotype was seen ten or more times. This chain connects TRBV7-2 to TRBJ1-3; the D is unclear. Per germline, CDR1 SGHTA and CDR2 FQGNSA. The CDR3 consists of 14 residues. Trimming removed 3 bases at V and 0 bases at J, with 6 bases between. This CDR3 reads CASSFGPSGNTIYF. The CDR3 DNA follows: TGTGCCAGCAGCTTTGGGCCCTCTGGAAACACCATATATTTT.

The chain is built from TRBV6-1 and TRBJ2-3, with 7 bases aligning to TRBD2. The germline V gene encodes CDR1 MNHNS and CDR2 SASEGT. Unmatched junction bases numbered 3, after V lost 2 bases and J lost 1 base. The CDR3 contains 15 residues. The CDR3 here is CASSELAEGTDTQYF. The CDR3 nucleotides are TGTGCCAGCAGTGAACTAGCGGAAGGCACAGATACGCAGTATTTT.

Many counts were recorded for this clonotype. CDR3 DNA sequence: TGTGCCAGCAGCCCCGGGACAGGGTGGACCTATGGCTACACCTTC. Translating gives CASSPGTGWTYGYTF. The chain joins TRBV12-3 or TRBV12-4 to TRBJ1-2; 9 bases are shared with TRBD1. The V and J ends lost 6 bases and 4 bases, in that order; junction bases with no gene match: 9. CDR3 length: 15 residues.

This clonotype was detected many times. V usage is TRBV27 and J usage is TRBJ1-5; D not certain. V lost 2 bases and J lost 5, with 7 bases in between. The CDR3 sequence is 13 residues long. The germline V gene has CDR1 MNHEY and CDR2 SMNVEV (reference sequence). The CDR3 loop reads CASSLSPYQPQHF. DNA of the CDR3: TGTGCCAGCAGTTTAAGCCCATATCAGCCCCAGCATTTT.